A few counts support the clone carrying this T cell receptor (beta chain). The antigen remains unidentified. This entry belongs to a study of T cells after yellow fever vaccination. General observations from the study: The study re-detected most primary-vaccination clones after the booster (about 96% CD4, just over 85% CD8).

The CDR3 extends over 16 amino acids. The V and J ends lost 2 bases and 0 bases respectively, with 10 bases between them. Germline V gives CDR1 SGHNT, CDR2 YENEEA. Via MiXCR, TCRdb re-called the 5' RACE reads, giving one row per CDR3 protein. The sample holds 250,000 to 300,000 distinct CDR3 sequences, around 4.9% seen once. The specimen comprised CD4+ T cells sorted from PBMCs, sampled on the day of the yellow fever booster vaccination. V is TRBV11-3 and J is TRBJ2-2; D ambiguous. This TCR was sampled from a man between 18 and 35 years old who received the YFV17D yellow fever vaccine. The CDR3, as DNA: TGTGCCAGCAGCTTATCATTCGGCTCGAACACCGGGGAGCTGTTTTTT. Translating gives CASSLSFGSNTGELFF.